A selection of T cell receptor beta chains follows, all from one sample in a study of cytomegalovirus exposure and HLA in healthy donors. Profiling relied on immunoSEQ multiplex PCR, and the TCRdb table lists in-frame clones only, not all of them. The table lists about 130,000 clones, about 73% of them singletons, with less than 7% in the top ten. The sequenced sample consisted of PBMCs. These receptors all stem from a woman between 50 and 59 years old in good health and CMV-seropositive. Both conserved end residues are part of each CDR3. The order of the fields is D gene, J gene, clone size, V gene, CDR3 DNA, CDR3 protein. The D gene is left open where the match is weak. Not every row has a clone size; where given, it reads once, few, many or a size class.

D: -
J: TRBJ1-2
size: -
V: TRBV7-9
DNA: TGTGCCAGCTCTGACCTGGACACAAACAACTATGGCTACACCTTC
CDR3: CASSDLDTNNYGYTF

D: -
J: TRBJ1-2
size: -
V: TRBV7-9
DNA: TGTGCCAGCAGCTCCCTGGGAGTAGAGGATTACTATGGCTACACCTTC
CDR3: CASSSLGVEDYYGYTF

D: -
J: TRBJ1-4
size: few
V: TRBV14
DNA: TGTGCCAGCAGCTCGCGTGAAAAACTGTTTTTT
CDR3: CASSSREKLFF

D: TRBD2
J: TRBJ2-1
size: once
V: TRBV7-8
DNA: TGTGCCAGCAGCTTAGGGGTAGCGGGGGGACACAATGAGCAGTTCTTC
CDR3: CASSLGVAGGHNEQFF

D: -
J: TRBJ1-1
size: once
V: TRBV6-5
DNA: TGTGCCAGCAGTTTGGGGGGGCAAGCTTTCTTT
CDR3: CASSLGGQAFF

D: -
J: TRBJ2-3
size: -
V: TRBV19
DNA: TGTGCCAGTAGTATAGGGACAGCACCATATGGGCGCACAGATACGCAGTATTTT
CDR3: CASSIGTAPYGRTDTQYF

D: TRBD1
J: TRBJ1-2
size: -
V: TRBV19
DNA: TGTGCCAGTAGTGGGACAGTTAACTATGGCTACACCTTC
CDR3: CASSGTVNYGYTF

D: -
J: TRBJ2-5
size: -
V: TRBV5-4
DNA: TGTGCCAGCAGACGACAGCAAGAGACCCAGTACTTC
CDR3: CASRRQQETQYF

D: TRBD1
J: TRBJ1-1
size: -
V: TRBV11-2
DNA: TGTGCCAGCAGCCCGAGACAGGGGCGTCGGGACACTGAAGCTTTCTTT
CDR3: CASSPRQGRRDTEAFF

D: -
J: TRBJ1-1
size: -
V: TRBV21-1
DNA: TGTGCCAGCAGCAAAGCGCGTAGGGGGACGATGAACACTGAAGCTTTCTTT
CDR3: CASSKARRGTMNTEAFF

D: -
J: TRBJ1-5
size: -
V: TRBV2
DNA: TGTGCCAGCAGGGGGGGACCTGGGGGAGGCAATCAGCCCCAGCATTTT
CDR3: CASRGGPGGGNQPQHF

D: TRBD2
J: TRBJ2-7
size: -
V: TRBV28
DNA: TGTGCCAGCAGTCCATCGCTAGCGGGGGTTTGGGACGAGCAGTACTTC
CDR3: CASSPSLAGVWDEQYF

D: TRBD1
J: TRBJ1-1
size: -
V: TRBV30
DNA: TGTGCCTGGAGTAGAACAGGGGGCTGGGGCACTGAAGCTTTCTTT
CDR3: CAWSRTGGWGTEAFF

D: TRBD2
J: TRBJ2-5
size: -
V: TRBV5-6
DNA: TGTGCCAGCAGCTTGTCTGGGGGGGGTTCCTTCCAAGAGACCCAGTACTTC
CDR3: CASSLSGGGSFQETQYF

D: TRBD1
J: TRBJ1-2
size: -
V: TRBV30
DNA: TGTGCCTGGAGTCGGGACAGAACCTATGGCTACACCTTC
CDR3: CAWSRDRTYGYTF

D: -
J: TRBJ1-1
size: -
V: TRBV29-1
DNA: TGCAGCGGATCCGCGTCGGGGTACACTGAAGCTTTCTTT
CDR3: CSGSASGYTEAFF

D: TRBD1
J: TRBJ1-1
size: -
V: TRBV19
DNA: TGTGCCAGTATCCAGACAGGGGGCTACACTGAAGCTTTCTTT
CDR3: CASIQTGGYTEAFF

D: TRBD2
J: TRBJ2-7
size: -
V: TRBV5-1
DNA: TGCGCCAGCAGCTTGGGACAGCTAGCGGGTGAGCAGTACTTC
CDR3: CASSLGQLAGEQYF

D: -
J: TRBJ1-6
size: -
V: TRBV28
DNA: TGTGCCAGCAGCCCAGGGCTAGAAAATTCACCCCTCCACTTT
CDR3: CASSPGLENSPLHF

D: TRBD1
J: TRBJ2-7
size: -
V: TRBV19
DNA: TGTGCCAGTAGTACCAGACAGGGAACCTACGAGCAGTACTTC
CDR3: CASSTRQGTYEQYF

D: TRBD1
J: TRBJ2-1
size: -
V: TRBV20-1
DNA: TGCAGTGCTTTAGGGACAGTCCAGTTCTTC
CDR3: CSALGTVQFF

D: TRBD1
J: TRBJ1-1
size: -
V: TRBV7-2
DNA: TGTGCCAGCAGCCCCTACAGGGGGCGAGCTTTCTTT
CDR3: CASSPYRGRAFF

D: TRBD1
J: TRBJ1-1
size: -
V: TRBV5-4
DNA: TGTGCCAGCAGCTTCTACCTCCGGGACAGGGGGCGGAACACTGAAGCTTTCTTT
CDR3: CASSFYLRDRGRNTEAFF

D: TRBD1
J: TRBJ2-7
size: -
V: TRBV5-1
DNA: TGCGCCAGCAGCTCGGGACAGGGAGTAAGCGCCTACGAGCAGTACTTC
CDR3: CASSSGQGVSAYEQYF

D: -
J: TRBJ1-5
size: once
V: TRBV10-3
DNA: TGTGCCATCAGTGAGTCAATTGAGGGCGGGCAGCCCCAGCATTTT
CDR3: CAISESIEGGQPQHF

D: TRBD1
J: TRBJ1-3
size: -
V: TRBV7-6
DNA: TGTGCCAGCAGCTTAGGGACAGGGTTCTCTGGAAACACCATATATTTT
CDR3: CASSLGTGFSGNTIYF

D: TRBD1
J: TRBJ2-7
size: -
V: TRBV5-1
DNA: TGCGCCAGCAGCTTGGCCGGGACAGGACTCGAACAGTACTTC
CDR3: CASSLAGTGLEQYF

D: TRBD1
J: TRBJ2-3
size: -
V: TRBV14
DNA: TGTGCCAGCAGCCAAAGCCAGGCCAGGGGGGATACGCAGTATTTT
CDR3: CASSQSQARGDTQYF

D: -
J: TRBJ1-5
size: -
V: TRBV5-1
DNA: TGCGCCAGGGAAATTGGGCGGGTTCAGCCCCAGCATTTT
CDR3: CAREIGRVQPQHF

D: -
J: TRBJ2-7
size: -
V: TRBV6-1
DNA: TGTGCCAGCATGGAGGTGACCTACGAGCAGTACTTC
CDR3: CASMEVTYEQYF

D: -
J: TRBJ1-5
size: -
V: TRBV15
DNA: TGTGCCACCAGCAGCCTGGCGGGGGGCAGAGGAGGTGGTCAGCCCCAGCATTTT
CDR3: CATSSLAGGRGGGQPQHF

D: TRBD1
J: TRBJ2-6
size: -
V: TRBV30
DNA: TGTGCCGGGGACAGCTCTGGGGCCAACGTCCTGACTTTC
CDR3: CAGDSSGANVLTF

D: -
J: TRBJ1-1
size: -
V: TRBV18
DNA: TGTGCCAGCTCAACTCAGGGGCTGGGCACTGAAGCTTTCTTT
CDR3: CASSTQGLGTEAFF

D: TRBD1
J: TRBJ1-3
size: -
V: TRBV5-1
DNA: TGCGCCAGCAGCGACGGGACAGATGGAAACACCATATATTTT
CDR3: CASSDGTDGNTIYF

D: TRBD1
J: TRBJ1-2
size: once
V: TRBV4-1
DNA: TGCGCCAGCAGCCTACCGGGACAGGGGGGTGGCTACACCTTC
CDR3: CASSLPGQGGGYTF

D: TRBD2
J: TRBJ2-5
size: few
V: TRBV6-6
DNA: TGTGCCAGCAGTTACGGGGGAGGGGAGACCCAGTACTTC
CDR3: CASSYGGGETQYF

D: -
J: TRBJ1-2
size: -
V: TRBV5-1
DNA: TGCGCCAGCACCACGGGGGAGCCAACCGGCTACACCTTC
CDR3: CASTTGEPTGYTF

D: -
J: TRBJ2-7
size: few
V: TRBV6-1
DNA: TGTGTTTCGGTAGGGGACTCCTACGAGCAGTACTTC
CDR3: CVSVGDSYEQYF

D: -
J: TRBJ2-1
size: few
V: TRBV9
DNA: TGTGCCAGCAGCGGGACTTCGAGCTCCTACAATGAGCAGTTCTTC
CDR3: CASSGTSSSYNEQFF

D: TRBD1
J: TRBJ1-5
size: -
V: TRBV6-6
DNA: TGTGCCAGCAGGGACAGGGCGGGGCAGCCCCAGCATTTT
CDR3: CASRDRAGQPQHF

D: -
J: TRBJ1-4
size: -
V: TRBV11-2
DNA: TGTGCCAGCAGCTTAGATCCTCTCGGAACTAATGAAAAACTGTTTTTT
CDR3: CASSLDPLGTNEKLFF

D: TRBD1
J: TRBJ1-1
size: few
V: TRBV27
DNA: TGTGCCAGCTCCGAGACAGGGGAGAACACTGAAGCTTTCTTT
CDR3: CASSETGENTEAFF

D: TRBD2
J: TRBJ2-1
size: once
V: TRBV10-3
DNA: TGTGCCCTCAGTGAGTCGAGGACTAGCGGGGGGGAACAGCAGTTCTTC
CDR3: CALSESRTSGGEQQFF

D: -
J: TRBJ1-1
size: -
V: TRBV7-2
DNA: TGTGCCAGCAGCTTAGCGGGCTACGAAGCTTTCTTT
CDR3: CASSLAGYEAFF

D: -
J: TRBJ1-2
size: -
V: TRBV5-1
DNA: TGCGCCAGCAGCTTGGATCCGACAGTCTATGGCTACACCTTC
CDR3: CASSLDPTVYGYTF

D: TRBD1
J: TRBJ1-2
size: -
V: TRBV4-1
DNA: TGCGCCAGCAGCCATCCTTTGGGGGGACAGGGGGCGCCCGGCTACACCTTC
CDR3: CASSHPLGGQGAPGYTF

D: -
J: TRBJ1-2
size: -
V: TRBV13
DNA: TGTGCCAGCAGCTTTAGCTCGAGCCGTGGCTACACCTTC
CDR3: CASSFSSSRGYTF

D: -
J: TRBJ1-6
size: -
V: TRBV6-5
DNA: -
CDR3: CASSSSAGGVGRTLHF

D: -
J: TRBJ1-5
size: -
V: TRBV27
DNA: TGTGCCAGCGGTCCCGCTAGCCAGCCCCAGCATTTT
CDR3: CASGPASQPQHF

D: -
J: TRBJ2-3
size: -
V: TRBV11-3
DNA: TGTGCCAGCAGCACTCGCTTCACAGATACGCAGTATTTT
CDR3: CASSTRFTDTQYF

D: TRBD1
J: TRBJ1-1
size: -
V: TRBV7-9
DNA: TGTGCCAGCAGCTTAGCGGGACAGGGGGCTGGGGAGGCTTTCTTT
CDR3: CASSLAGQGAGEAFF

D: TRBD1
J: TRBJ2-7
size: few
V: TRBV6-1
DNA: TGTGCCAGCGGGACAGGGGGAGGCTACGAGCAGTACTTC
CDR3: CASGTGGGYEQYF

D: -
J: TRBJ1-4
size: -
V: TRBV7-9
DNA: TGTGCCAGCAGCTCTTCGGGGAATTCGCATGAAAAACTGTTTTTT
CDR3: CASSSSGNSHEKLFF